This T cell receptor (beta chain) appears in the sequencing data of a study of OX40 agonist ivuxolimab in advanced cancers. Study-wide results and caveats: At 0.1 to 3.0 mg/kg and by week 6, CD4+ and CD8+ T cells in the blood had expanded clonally.

Repertoires were generated with immunoSEQ multiplex PCR, while TCRdb's copy carries only in-frame clones and drops some. The repertoire holds approximately 71,000 clones, with 84% as singletons. Details on this clone: The antigen is not known.

CDR1 SGHNT and CDR2 YYREEE come from the germline V gene (reference sequence). Trimming cost V 4 bases and J 8 bases; bases outside gene matches: 8. CDR3 length equals 14 residues. V and J are TRBV5-4 and TRBJ1-4; TRBD1 agrees at 7 bases. This TCR came from an adult with an advanced solid tumor such as melanoma, head and neck, liver or kidney cancer. The specimen was CD4+ or CD8+ T cells sorted from blood, collected in a trial of the OX40 agonist ivuxolimab. CDR3 DNA: TGTGCCAGCAGCAAGGACAGGCGTGACGAAAAACTGTTTTTT. Translating gives CASSKDRRDEKLFF.